Listed below are T cell receptor beta chains from one sample, sequenced in a study of shared clonotypes between healthy human individuals. Data came from immunoSEQ multiplex PCR; TCRdb stores just in-frame clones and leaves some out. The sample lists under 2,500,000 clones; around 95% were seen once. Sequencing was done on a sample of naive CD4+ T cells sorted from blood. All receptors come from a man aged 18 to 30 in good health. Each CDR3 is given with its conserved first and last residue. D genes are given only for firm matches. Rows may omit the clone size; those that give it use once, few, many or a size class.

V	size	D	J	CDR3	DNA
TRBV6-6	NA	NA	TRBJ1-4	CATQDSATNEKLFF	TGTGCCACCCAGGACAGTGCAACTAATGAAAAACTGTTTTTT
TRBV14	NA	TRBD2	TRBJ2-1	CASSQGWVGRRSYNEQFF	TGTGCCAGCAGCCAAGGCTGGGTCGGGAGGAGGTCCTACAATGAGCAGTTCTTC
TRBV30	NA	TRBD2	TRBJ2-2	CAGRAGSGRNTGELFF	TGTGCCGGGAGGGCAGGAAGCGGGAGAAACACCGGGGAGCTGTTTTTT
TRBV6-1	once	NA	TRBJ1-3	CASSESGQLGNTIYF	TGTGCCAGCAGTGAATCGGGGCAGCTCGGAAACACCATATATTTT
TRBV29-1	NA	TRBD1	TRBJ2-7	CSVVGQYSYEQYF	TGCAGCGTTGTGGGACAGTATTCCTACGAGCAGTACTTC
TRBV6-5	few	NA	TRBJ2-7	CASGYEQYF	TGTGCCAGCGGCTACGAGCAGTACTTC
TRBV2	NA	NA	TRBJ2-6	CASSAGSSGANVLTF	TGTGCCAGCAGTGCAGGCAGCTCTGGGGCCAACGTCCTGACTTTC
TRBV28	NA	NA	TRBJ1-1	CASSGPGHRRSAEAFF	TGTGCCAGCAGTGGCCCGGGACACCGGAGGAGCGCTGAAGCTTTCTTT
TRBV19	NA	TRBD2	TRBJ2-7	CASSRTSGDYEQYF	TGTGCCAGTAGTAGGACTAGCGGAGACTACGAGCAGTACTTC
TRBV5-8	NA	NA	TRBJ2-2	CASSFGQLNTGELFF	TGTGCCAGCAGCTTTGGTCAGCTGAACACCGGGGAGCTGTTTTTT
TRBV11-2	NA	TRBD1	TRBJ2-3	CASSSFDRGRRDTQYF	TGTGCCAGCAGCTCTTTCGACAGGGGGCGGAGGGATACGCAGTATTTT
TRBV7-2	NA	NA	TRBJ2-7	CASSKTGVAYEQYF	TGTGCCAGCAGTAAAACAGGAGTCGCTTACGAGCAGTACTTC
TRBV10-3	few	TRBD1	TRBJ1-2	CAISGGTGVNYGYTF	TGTGCCATCAGTGGCGGGACAGGCGTTAACTATGGCTACACCTTC
TRBV9	NA	NA	TRBJ1-3	CASSLVGDTIYF	TGTGCCAGCAGCCTTGTGGGTGACACCATATATTTT
TRBV5-4	NA	NA	TRBJ2-3	CASSGQAAAGGKDTQYF	TGTGCCAGCAGCGGGCAGGCGGCCGCAGGGGGGAAAGATACGCAGTATTTT
TRBV10-3	NA	NA	TRBJ1-5	CAIRAGSNQPQHF	TGTGCCATCAGGGCAGGAAGCAATCAGCCCCAGCATTTT
TRBV4-1	NA	TRBD1	TRBJ1-1	CATSGQGITEAFF	TGCGCCACCTCGGGACAGGGTATCACTGAAGCTTTCTTT
TRBV10-3	NA	TRBD2	TRBJ2-1	CAISAREASGGPGENEQFF	TGTGCCATCAGTGCACGGGAGGCTAGCGGGGGGCCAGGGGAAAATGAGCAGTTCTTC
TRBV29-1	NA	NA	TRBJ1-4	CSGTANEKLFF	TGCAGCGGGACAGCTAATGAAAAACTGTTTTTT
TRBV18	NA	TRBD1	TRBJ1-2	CASSPTGQAGNYGYTF	TGTGCCAGCTCACCGACCGGACAGGCTGGTAACTATGGCTACACCTTC
TRBV7-2	NA	NA	TRBJ1-2	CASSSTGRGGYTF	TGTGCCAGCAGCTCCACGGGCAGGGGTGGCTACACCTTC
TRBV18	NA	NA	TRBJ2-7	CASSPSEGLHEQYF	TGTGCCAGCTCACCGAGTGAGGGTTTGCACGAGCAGTACTTC
TRBV5-1	NA	NA	TRBJ2-5	CASSHGGRLETQYF	TGCGCCAGCAGCCATGGAGGGCGTTTAGAGACCCAGTACTTC
TRBV18	NA	NA	TRBJ2-2	CASSPRLGDGTGELFF	TGTGCCAGCTCACCGCGGCTAGGCGACGGCACCGGGGAGCTGTTTTTT
TRBV6-1	NA	NA	TRBJ1-5	CASTQGNQPQHF	TGTGCCAGCACACAGGGCAATCAGCCCCAGCATTTT
TRBV7-6	NA	NA	TRBJ1-2	CASSHSPEGYGYTF	TGTGCCAGCAGCCACTCCCCAGAAGGCTATGGCTACACCTTC
TRBV11-2	NA	NA	TRBJ2-5	CASSLEAKGVETQYF	TGTGCCAGCAGCTTAGAAGCCAAAGGGGTGGAGACCCAGTACTTC
TRBV18	NA	NA	TRBJ1-6	CASSPSGTENSPLHF	TGTGCCAGCTCACCTTCGGGGACCGAAAATTCACCCCTCCACTTT
TRBV5-4	NA	NA	TRBJ2-1	CASSLGSIQVGYEQFF	TGTGCCAGCAGCTTGGGCTCCATTCAGGTAGGCTATGAGCAGTTCTTC
TRBV27	NA	NA	TRBJ2-7	CASSLTFGYEQYF	TGTGCCAGCAGTTTAACCTTCGGGTACGAGCAGTACTTC
TRBV30	NA	TRBD1	TRBJ1-5	CAWSGTGGQPQHF	TGTGCCTGGTCCGGGACAGGGGGTCAGCCCCAGCATTTT
TRBV30	NA	NA	TRBJ1-3	CAWSPISSGNTIYF	TGTGCCTGGAGTCCTATATCCTCTGGAAACACCATATATTTT
TRBV5-1	NA	NA	TRBJ2-5	CASSLGGAQETQYF	TGCGCCAGCAGCTTGGGTGGGGCGCAAGAGACCCAGTACTTC
TRBV4-1	NA	NA	TRBJ1-4	CASSQTRDTEKLFF	TGCGCCAGCAGCCAAACCCGGGACACTGAAAAACTGTTTTTT